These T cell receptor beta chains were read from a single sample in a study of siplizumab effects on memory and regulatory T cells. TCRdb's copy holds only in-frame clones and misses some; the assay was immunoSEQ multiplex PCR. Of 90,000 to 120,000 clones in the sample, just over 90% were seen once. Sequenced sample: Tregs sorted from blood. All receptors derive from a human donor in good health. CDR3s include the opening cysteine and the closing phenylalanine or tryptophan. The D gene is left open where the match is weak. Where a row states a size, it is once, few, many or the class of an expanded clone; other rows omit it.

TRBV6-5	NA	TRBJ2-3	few	CASSKKPGRWNTQYF	TGTGCCAGCAGTAAAAAACCGGGCCGGTGGAATACGCAGTATTTT
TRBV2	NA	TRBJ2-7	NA	CASRDRVYEQYF	TGTGCCAGCAGGGACAGAGTCTACGAGCAGTACTTC
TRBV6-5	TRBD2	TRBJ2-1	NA	CASSYLTSGRNNEQFF	TGTGCCAGCAGTTACCTAACTAGCGGGCGTAACAATGAGCAGTTCTTC
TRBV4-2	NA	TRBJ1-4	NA	CASSQVGLLIEKLFF	TGTGCCAGCAGCCAAGTAGGTCTATTAATTGAAAAACTGTTTTTT
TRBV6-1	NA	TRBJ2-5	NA	CASITGGTRTQYF	TGTGCCAGCATAACAGGCGGTACTCGTACCCAGTACTTC
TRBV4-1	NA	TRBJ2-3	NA	CASSHSGTPSADTQYF	TGCGCCAGCAGCCATTCCGGGACTCCGAGCGCAGATACGCAGTATTTT
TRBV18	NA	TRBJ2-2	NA	CASSQGHGELFF	TGTGCCAGCTCCCAGGGGCACGGGGAGCTGTTTTTT
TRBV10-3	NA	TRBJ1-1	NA	CAISDGPRQTTEAFF	TGTGCCATCAGTGACGGGCCACGACAGACCACTGAAGCTTTCTTT
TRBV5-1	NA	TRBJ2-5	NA	CASSSINDPPQYF	TGCGCCAGCAGCTCTATTAACGACCCGCCCCAGTACTTC
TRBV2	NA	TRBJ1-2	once	CASSEMADGYTF	TGTGCCAGCAGTGAAATGGCCGACGGCTACACCTTC
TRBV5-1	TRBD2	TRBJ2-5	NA	CASSLGLAGGNQETQYF	TGCGCCAGCAGCCTAGGACTAGCGGGAGGGAATCAAGAGACCCAGTACTTC
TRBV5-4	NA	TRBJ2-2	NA	CASSLGGNTGELFF	TGTGCCAGCAGCTTGGGCGGGAACACCGGGGAGCTGTTTTTT